This T cell receptor (beta chain) was sequenced during a study of CD8+CD57+ T cells in acquired aplastic anemia. Patients selected for sequencing had displayed CD8+CD57+ cell expansion by flow cytometry. Study-wide results and caveats: Patients and controls had CD8+ Simpson's diversity values that were not significantly distinct. Comparison of patients with controls identified about 27 shared CD8+ CDR3 sequences.

In its sample, this clonotype was seen many times. Its matching antigen is unknown. V was clipped by 6 bases and J by 6 bases; unmatched bases: 10. Germline CDR1 MNHNS, CDR2 SASEGT. CDR3 length: 14 residues. CDR3 and TCR beta VDJ profiling relied on genomic DNA as the template. TCRdb used MiXCR to reprocess the reads, holding one entry per CDR3 protein. The table shows some 120,000 distinct CDR3 sequences, with almost 40% occurring only once. This sequence was found in a human donor with aplastic anemia. The chain uses TRBV6-1 and TRBJ2-7; 8 bases align to TRBD1. Sequences were obtained from sorted CD4+, CD8+, or CD8+CD57+ T cells (not recorded which) from PBMCs. In nucleotides, the CDR3 is TGTGCCAGCAGCCAAACAGGGGGTGCGGGCGAGCAGTACTTC. Its translation: CASSQTGGAGEQYF.